This TCR beta chain is drawn from a study of T cells in localized non-small cell lung cancer. Whole-study results and caveats: Owing to sequencing of a solitary tumor region, heterogeneity cannot be discounted. Adjacent uninvolved lung tissue had the highest T cell clonality, exceeding tumor. Adjacent lung was found to contain a median approximately 60 of the top 100 tumor clones.

Some clones are missing from TCRdb's copy, which holds only in-frame ones; the method was immunoSEQ multiplex PCR. The sample has tens of thousands of clones; roughly 89% are singletons. V lost 0 bases and J lost 3, with 15 bases in between. CDR1 is LNHNV and CDR2 is YYDKDF in the germline V gene (reference sequence). The CDR3 has 17 amino acids. Concerning this clone itself: No antigen is known for it.

This chain uses TRBV15 with TRBJ2-4, with D possibly matching TRBD2 (6 bases). The sequencing here drew on peripheral blood, taken before any cancer treatment. The origin of this receptor is a man between 40 and 69 years old with stage I squamous cell lung carcinoma. Here the CDR3 reads CATSRDLFGGVKNIQYF. In DNA form, the CDR3 reads TGTGCCACCAGCAGAGATCTGTTCGGAGGGGTCAAAAACATTCAGTACTTC. The complete variable domain, with remaining parts taken from reference TRBV15 and TRBJ2-4, reads DAMVIQNPRYQVTQFGKPVTLSCSQTLNHNVMYWYQQKSSQAPKLLFHYYDKDFNNEADTPDNFQSRRPNTSFCFLDIRSPGLGDTAMYLCATSRDLFGGVKNIQYFGAGTRLSVL.